This T cell receptor (beta chain) was documented in a study of cytomegalovirus exposure and HLA in healthy donors. About the study: The approximately 110 validation repertoires used a platform that matched the one used for the 666 first-cohort repertoires, as a later analysis reported.

Trimming cost V 0 bases and J 0 bases, with 12 bases left between them. Germline V gives CDR1 ENHRY, CDR2 SYGVKD. The CDR3 extends over 17 amino acids. Remarks on this clone: Its target is not known.

Produced via immunoSEQ multiplex PCR; TCRdb's table is partial and in-frame only. The sample holds about 310,000 clones, roughly 88% seen once. Study results and caveats: There were some 150 TCR beta chains listed as cytomegalovirus-associated.

Sequencing input: PBMCs. The J gene is TRBJ1-3, the V gene TRBV10-3, with D possibly being TRBD1 (6 bases). The TCR originated in a man younger than 45 in good health and CMV-seronegative. CDR3 region: CAISESRQESSGNTIYF. The CDR3 coding sequence is TGTGCCATCAGTGAGTCAAGACAGGAGAGCTCTGGAAACACCATATATTTT.